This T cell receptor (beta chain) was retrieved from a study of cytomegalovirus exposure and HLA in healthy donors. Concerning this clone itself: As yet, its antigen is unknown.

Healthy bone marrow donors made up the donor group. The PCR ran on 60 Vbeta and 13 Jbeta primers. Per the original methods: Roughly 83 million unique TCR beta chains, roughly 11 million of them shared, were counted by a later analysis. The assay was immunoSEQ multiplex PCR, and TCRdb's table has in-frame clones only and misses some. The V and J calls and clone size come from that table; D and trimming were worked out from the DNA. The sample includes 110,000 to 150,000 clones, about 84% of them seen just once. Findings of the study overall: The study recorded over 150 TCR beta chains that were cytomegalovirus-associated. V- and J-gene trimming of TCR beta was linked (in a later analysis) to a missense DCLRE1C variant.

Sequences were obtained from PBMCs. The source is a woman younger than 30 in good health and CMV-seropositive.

CDR3 in DNA: TGTGCCAGCAGCTCCGGCGCGGGGAGAAGGGAGACCCAGTACTTC. This sequence encodes CASSSGAGRRETQYF. This chain connects TRBV11-2 to TRBJ2-5; weak D call: TRBD2 (6 bases). Germline-derived CDR1 and CDR2 are SGHAT and FQNNGV. Trimming took 4 bases from V and 5 from J, leaving 17 bases between them. The CDR3 sequence is 15 residues long.